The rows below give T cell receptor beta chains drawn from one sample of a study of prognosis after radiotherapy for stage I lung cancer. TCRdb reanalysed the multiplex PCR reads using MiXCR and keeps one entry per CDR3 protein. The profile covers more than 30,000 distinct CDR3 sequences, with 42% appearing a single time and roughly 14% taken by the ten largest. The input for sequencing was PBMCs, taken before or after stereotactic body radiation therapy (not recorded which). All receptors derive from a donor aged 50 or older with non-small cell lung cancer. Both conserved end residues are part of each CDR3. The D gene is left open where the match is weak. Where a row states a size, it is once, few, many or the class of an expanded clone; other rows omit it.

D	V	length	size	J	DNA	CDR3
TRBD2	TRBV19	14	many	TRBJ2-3	TGTGCCAGTAGTATTGGACTAGAGTCTCATACGCAGTATTTT	CASSIGLESHTQYF
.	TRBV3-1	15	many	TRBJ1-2	TGTGCCAGCAGCCCCATCCCTTCTAATAACTATGGCTACACCTTC	CASSPIPSNNYGYTF
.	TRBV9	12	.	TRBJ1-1	TGTGCCAGCATCCCAGAGGGATTTGAAGCTTTCTTT	CASIPEGFEAFF
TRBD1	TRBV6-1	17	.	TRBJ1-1	TGTGCCAGCAACCCCGGGACAGCTCGCTACCAGAACAATGAAGCCTTCTTT	CASNPGTARYQNNEAFF
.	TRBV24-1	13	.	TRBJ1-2	TGTGCCACCAGTGGGGTAGCTAACTATGGCTACACCTTC	CATSGVANYGYTF
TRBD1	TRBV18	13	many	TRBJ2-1	TGTGCCAGCTCAGCCGGGACAGACAATGAGCAGTTCTTC	CASSAGTDNEQFF
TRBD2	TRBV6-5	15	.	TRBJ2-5	TGTGCCAGCAGTTTCGAAGCGGGAGCGAGGGAGACCCAGTACTTC	CASSFEAGARETQYF
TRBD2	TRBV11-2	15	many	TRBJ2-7	TGTGCCAGCAGCTTAGGATCGGCGGGGGCCTACGAGCAGTACTTC	CASSLGSAGAYEQYF
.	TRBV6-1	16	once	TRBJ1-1	TGTGCCAGCAGCCGCGGTACAGTGTTGGGGAACACTGAAGCTTTCTTT	CASSRGTVLGNTEAFF
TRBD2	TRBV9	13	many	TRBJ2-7	TGTGCCAGCAGCGTAGGGGGAGGGACCGAGCAGTACTTC	CASSVGGGTEQYF
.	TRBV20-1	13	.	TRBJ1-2	TGCAGTGCTAGAGATGCCAGGGGTAATGGTTACACCTTC	CSARDARGNGYTF
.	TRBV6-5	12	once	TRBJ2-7	TGTGCCAGCAGTTATACATCTAGGAGGCAGTACTTC	CASSYTSRRQYF
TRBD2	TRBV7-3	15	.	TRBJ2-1	TGTGCCAGCAGCTCTTCCGGGAGGGCCTACAATGAGCAGTTCTTC	CASSSSGRAYNEQFF
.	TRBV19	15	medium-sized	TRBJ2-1	TGTGCCAGTAGTACCCTCTGGAGCTCCTACAATGAGCAGTTCTTC	CASSTLWSSYNEQFF
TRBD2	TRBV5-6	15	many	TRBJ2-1	TGTGCCAGCAGCTTGTGGAGCGGGAGTTACAATGAGCAGTTCTTC	CASSLWSGSYNEQFF